These T cell receptor beta chains were read from a single sample in a study of blood T cell repertoires in COVID-19. The data were produced by immunoSEQ multiplex PCR, yet TCRdb's version contains in-frame clones alone and is incomplete. The sample holds fewer than 75,000 clones, about four fifths seen once. Sequencing was performed on peripheral blood. Receptor source: a woman aged 55 to 70 with acute or convalescent COVID-19. Both conserved end residues are part of each CDR3. Fields, in order: J gene, V gene, D gene, clone size, CDR3 DNA, CDR3 protein. A D gene is named only where the DNA matches it firmly. Expanded clones are given a class, and other clones once, few, many or no size at all.

TRBJ1-4,TRBV7-9,-,-,TGTGCCAGCAGCTTTAACGCAGGGCGTGAAAAACTGTTTTTT,CASSFNAGREKLFF
TRBJ2-7,TRBV13,-,-,TGTGCCAGCAGCTTAGGCCGGGGAAACGAGCAGTACTTC,CASSLGRGNEQYF
TRBJ2-7,TRBV27,TRBD1,-,TGTGCCAGCAGTTCAAACAGGGGGAGCTCCTACGAGCAGTACTTC,CASSSNRGSSYEQYF
TRBJ2-1,TRBV6-5,-,-,TGTGCCAGCAGGAGGAATAAAGGTTGGGAGCAGTTCTTC,CASRRNKGWEQFF
TRBJ2-1,TRBV29-1,TRBD1,-,TGCAGCGTGACAGGGCCATTAATACTTAATGAGCAGTTCTTC,CSVTGPLILNEQFF
TRBJ2-7,TRBV11-1,TRBD2,-,TGTGCCAGCAGCCGCGGGGGAGACCGGGTCCACGAGCAGTACTTC,CASSRGGDRVHEQYF
TRBJ1-1,TRBV30,-,-,TGTGCCTGGAGTGTACTAGTACTTGAAGCTTTCTTT,CAWSVLVLEAFF
TRBJ2-3,TRBV4-3,TRBD2,few,TGCGCCAGCAGCCAAGTCGGGGGGGCCCTCACAGATACGCAGTATTTT,CASSQVGGALTDTQYF
TRBJ1-5,TRBV19,-,-,TGTGCCAGTAATATGGAGACAGTCTATAGCAATCAGCCCCAGCATTTT,CASNMETVYSNQPQHF
TRBJ2-3,TRBV7-9,-,-,TGTGCCAGCAGCTCCTCCGGTAGAGATACGCAGTATTTT,CASSSSGRDTQYF
TRBJ2-7,TRBV14,-,-,TGTGCCAGCAGCCAAGCAGGCACCTCCTACGAGCAGTACTTC,CASSQAGTSYEQYF
TRBJ2-1,TRBV7-2,-,-,TGTGCCAGCAGCTTAGGTGGCTATGAGCAGTTCTTC,CASSLGGYEQFF
TRBJ1-2,TRBV28,-,-,TGTGCCAGCAGTTTATGGACGGGCTATGGCTACACCTTC,CASSLWTGYGYTF
TRBJ2-3,TRBV7-3,TRBD2,-,TGTGCCAGCAGCTTAAGGCCCATAACCAGGGCTAGCGGGGGAGGATTCAGCACAGATACGCAGTATTTT,CASSLRPITRASGGGFSTDTQYF
TRBJ2-5,TRBV9,-,once,TGTGCCAGCAGCAGGCCAGGGGCCGAAGAGACCCAGTACTTC,CASSRPGAEETQYF
TRBJ1-1,TRBV6-5,-,once,TGTGCCAGCAGTTACAACGGGGGGACTGAAGCTTTCTTT,CASSYNGGTEAFF
TRBJ2-1,TRBV5-1,TRBD2,-,TGCGCCAGCAGCCCGACCACTCTAGCGGGTTACAATGAGCAGTTCTTC,CASSPTTLAGYNEQFF
TRBJ1-2,TRBV30,-,-,TGTGCCTGGGGAGCCGGCGGGACTTGGACTAACTATGGCTACACCTTC,CAWGAGGTWTNYGYTF
TRBJ1-2,TRBV27,-,-,TGTGCCAGCAGTTTATCAATTAGGCGGGGCTATGGCTACACCTTC,CASSLSIRRGYGYTF
TRBJ2-5,TRBV7-2,-,-,TGTGCCAGCAGCTTAGGAGTCTTCTCGTACCAAGAGACCCAGTACTTC,CASSLGVFSYQETQYF
TRBJ2-7,TRBV7-2,-,-,TGTGCCAGCAGCTTAGGCGAGGGATACTACGAGCAGTACTTC,CASSLGEGYYEQYF
TRBJ1-1,TRBV5-1,-,-,TGCGCCAGCAGGGCCGCCCCTCAGGGGTATAACACTGAAGCTTTCTTT,CASRAAPQGYNTEAFF
TRBJ2-3,TRBV6-5,-,once,TGTGCCAGCACCGACCTAGCTGATACGCAGTATTTT,CASTDLADTQYF
TRBJ1-6,TRBV7-2,-,-,TGTGCCAGCAGCCCGCAGAGGGCAAATTCACCCCTCCACTTT,CASSPQRANSPLHF
TRBJ1-4,TRBV27,-,-,TGTGCCAGCAGTTTATTCCTAGTAATTAGGCAGGGTAGAACAACTAATGAAAAACTGTTTTTT,CASSLFLVIRQGRTTNEKLFF
TRBJ2-7,TRBV5-1,-,-,TGCGCCAGCAGCTTGGACGCCTTCTCAGACTACGAGCAGTACTTC,CASSLDAFSDYEQYF
TRBJ2-5,TRBV18,-,once,TGTGCCAGCTCAAGAGGGCTTACGGGAGAGACCCAGTACTTC,CASSRGLTGETQYF
TRBJ1-1,TRBV27,TRBD1,once,TGTGCCAGCAGTTTCTCACTCGGCAGGGGGGCTTGGGCTTTCTTT,CASSFSLGRGAWAFF
TRBJ1-4,TRBV6-6,-,-,TGTGCCAGCAGTCCCCGACGGTCCGAGGCAACTAATGAAAAACTGTTTTTT,CASSPRRSEATNEKLFF
TRBJ2-7,TRBV12-5,TRBD1,-,TGTGCTAGTGGTTTGGCCCCTCCCGGGACAGGGACATCAGTGCAGTACTTC,CASGLAPPGTGTSVQYF
TRBJ2-1,TRBV28,TRBD2,-,TGTGCCAGCAGAGGGACTAGCGGGGCTTCCTACAATGAGCAGTTCTTC,CASRGTSGASYNEQFF
TRBJ2-1,TRBV7-7,TRBD1,-,TGTGCTAGCAGCTTGGACAGGGGGCTCTACAATGAGCAGTTCTTC,CASSLDRGLYNEQFF
TRBJ2-3,TRBV19,-,few,TGTGCCAGTAGTCTTTCCTCCGCAGATACGCAGTATTTT,CASSLSSADTQYF
TRBJ2-7,TRBV6-5,TRBD1,-,TGTGCCAGCAGTCCTGGACAGGGTAGGGCCTACTTC,CASSPGQGRAYF
TRBJ1-5,TRBV10-3,-,-,TGTGCCATCAGTGAACAGATTGAGGGCCAGCCCCAGCATTTT,CAISEQIEGQPQHF
TRBJ2-6,TRBV2,-,-,TGTGCCAGCAGTGAAGTCCAGGACGTCCTGACTTTC,CASSEVQDVLTF
TRBJ2-3,TRBV27,TRBD2,-,TGTGCCAGCAGTCCTAGCGGGGGGCACACAGATACGCAGTATTTT,CASSPSGGHTDTQYF
TRBJ2-5,TRBV6-6,-,-,TGTGCCAGCAGCCCGGGACTCAGGTACCAAGAGACCCAGTACTTC,CASSPGLRYQETQYF
TRBJ1-1,TRBV14,-,-,TGTGCCAGCAGCCAAGTGCGGGAGACTGAAGCTTTCTTT,CASSQVRETEAFF
TRBJ2-3,TRBV6-2/TRBV6-3,-,once,TGTGCCAGCAGTTTGAAGACAGGCGACACAGATACGCAGTATTTT,CASSLKTGDTDTQYF
TRBJ2-1,TRBV5-1,TRBD2,-,TGCGCCAGCAGCTTTGGAGGGAGGGGAACCTACAATGAGCAGTTCTTC,CASSFGGRGTYNEQFF
TRBJ2-7,TRBV30,TRBD1,-,TGTGCCTGGAGTGGAACCGGGACAGGCTACGAGCAGTACTTC,CAWSGTGTGYEQYF
TRBJ1-3,TRBV9,-,few,TGTGCCAGCAGCGTCACAGAGGGCACTGGAAACACCATATATTTT,CASSVTEGTGNTIYF
TRBJ2-3,TRBV7-9,-,-,TGTGCCAGCTCAAGGGGGGGGACTGTCACAGATACGCAGTATTTT,CASSRGGTVTDTQYF